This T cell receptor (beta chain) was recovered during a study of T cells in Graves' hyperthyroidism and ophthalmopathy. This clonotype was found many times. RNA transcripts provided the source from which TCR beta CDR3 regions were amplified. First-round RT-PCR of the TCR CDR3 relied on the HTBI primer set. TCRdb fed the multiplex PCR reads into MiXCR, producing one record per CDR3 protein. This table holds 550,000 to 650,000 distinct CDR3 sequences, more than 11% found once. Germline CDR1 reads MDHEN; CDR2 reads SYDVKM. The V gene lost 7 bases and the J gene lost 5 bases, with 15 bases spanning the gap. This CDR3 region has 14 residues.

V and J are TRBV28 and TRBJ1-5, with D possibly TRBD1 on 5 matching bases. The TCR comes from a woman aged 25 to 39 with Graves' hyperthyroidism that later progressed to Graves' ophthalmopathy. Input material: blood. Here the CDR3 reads CASTPRDPYQPQHF. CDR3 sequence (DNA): TGTGCCAGCACCCCCCGGGACCCCTATCAGCCCCAGCATTTT.